This is a list of T cell receptor beta chains from one sample in a study of T cells in Graves' hyperthyroidism and ophthalmopathy. TCRdb reprocessed the multiplex PCR reads with MiXCR, giving one entry per CDR3 protein. The sample consists of about 290,000 distinct CDR3 sequences, 12% to 15% of them appearing once. The sample comprised blood. These receptors were collected from a woman aged 45-60 years with Graves' hyperthyroidism that later progressed to Graves' ophthalmopathy. Each CDR3 is given with its conserved first and last residue. D genes are given only for firm matches. Clone size is not always given. Where it is, it says once, few, many or a class for expanded clones.

d_gene,v_gene,abundance,j_gene,len,CDR3aa,CDR3nt
-,TRBV28,many,TRBJ1-6,14,CASSEVGEASPLHF,TGTGCCAGCAGTGAAGTAGGCGAGGCTTCACCCCTCCACTTT
-,TRBV20-1,-,TRBJ1-2,13,CSADPQGIYGYTF,TGCAGTGCTGACCCCCAAGGGATCTATGGCTACACCTTC
-,TRBV13,many,TRBJ1-1,17,CASSSSGTLVSGTEAFF,TGTGCCAGCAGCTCCTCCGGGACACTTGTTTCGGGCACTGAAGCTTTCTTT
-,TRBV29-1,few,TRBJ2-5,13,CSAGPGTKETQYF,TGCAGCGCCGGACCGGGTACGAAAGAGACCCAGTACTTC
TRBD1,TRBV5-1,many,TRBJ1-2,13,CASSLQGRYGYTF,TGCGCCAGCAGCTTACAGGGGCGGTATGGCTACACCTTC
TRBD1,TRBV7-9,many,TRBJ2-7,17,CASSRPPPGQGAYEQYF,TGTGCCAGCAGTAGACCACCTCCGGGACAGGGGGCTTACGAGCAGTACTTC
-,TRBV28,many,TRBJ1-1,14,CASSFWGRNTEAFF,TGTGCCAGCAGTTTCTGGGGTAGGAACACTGAAGCTTTCTTT
-,TRBV5-1,many,TRBJ2-3,13,CASSFWGRDTQYF,TGCGCCAGCAGCTTTTGGGGGCGGGATACGCAGTATTTT
TRBD1,TRBV6-1,few,TRBJ1-1,18,CASILLHGTGDSGTEAFF,TGTGCCAGCATTCTACTGCACGGGACAGGGGATTCTGGCACTGAAGCTTTCTTT
-,TRBV5-1,many,TRBJ2-1,14,CASTTPEGGGEQFF,TGCGCCAGCACCACCCCTGAGGGGGGGGGTGAGCAGTTCTTC
-,TRBV18,many,TRBJ1-4,13,CASSPADYGKLFF,TGTGCCAGCTCACCAGCTGATTATGGAAAACTGTTTTTT
-,TRBV7-9,many,TRBJ2-1,15,CASSFQVGVENEQFF,TGTGCCAGCAGTTTCCAGGTGGGAGTTGAAAATGAGCAGTTCTTC
-,TRBV20-1,many,TRBJ2-5,13,CSTVDSGQETQYF,TGCAGTACTGTGGACTCCGGACAAGAGACCCAGTACTTC
TRBD1,TRBV11-2,-,TRBJ1-1,14,CASSWGTGSTEAFF,TGTGCCAGCAGCTGGGGGACAGGGAGCACTGAAGCTTTCTTT
TRBD1,TRBV5-1,many,TRBJ1-1,15,CASSLAEGAGTEAFF,TGCGCCAGCAGCTTGGCCGAGGGGGCTGGCACTGAAGCTTTCTTT
-,TRBV28,many,TRBJ1-1,13,CASSLIADTEAFF,TGTGCCAGCAGTTTAATAGCGGACACTGAAGCTTTCTTT
-,TRBV29-1,-,TRBJ1-2,11,CSVAGVRGYTF,TGCAGCGTTGCAGGGGTGAGGGGCTACACCTTC
-,TRBV7-9,many,TRBJ1-4,13,CASSLRGAVKLFF,TGTGCCAGCAGCTTACGGGGGGCTGTAAAACTGTTTTTT
-,TRBV5-1,many,TRBJ2-7,14,CASSSHTGINEQYF,TGCGCCAGCAGCTCGCACACAGGGATCAACGAGCAGTACTTC
-,TRBV20-1,-,TRBJ1-1,15,CSAPERGAWGAEAFF,TGCAGTGCCCCGGAGAGGGGGGCCTGGGGGGCTGAAGCTTTCTTT
-,TRBV7-6,few,TRBJ2-5,14,CASSLAALQETQYF,TGTGCCAGCAGCTTAGCGGCGCTCCAAGAGACCCAGTACTTC
TRBD2,TRBV6-5,once,TRBJ2-7,17,CASSYGRSGSKAYEQYF,TGTGCCAGCAGTTACGGGAGGAGCGGGAGTAAGGCCTACGAGCAGTACTTC
-,TRBV20-1,-,TRBJ1-1,10,CSARNTEAFF,TGCAGTGCTAGGAACACTGAAGCTTTCTTT
-,TRBV7-9,many,TRBJ2-4,15,CASSLAVSNLNIQYF,TGTGCCAGCAGCTTGGCCGTCTCTAACCTAAACATTCAGTACTTC
-,TRBV2,many,TRBJ1-5,14,CASRSSYSNQPQHF,TGTGCCAGCAGGTCCAGTTATAGCAATCAGCCCCAGCATTTT
TRBD2,TRBV9,many,TRBJ2-7,16,CASSDGTSGSPYEQYF,TGTGCCAGCAGCGATGGGACTAGCGGGTCTCCCTACGAGCAGTACTTC
-,TRBV19,-,TRBJ2-4,15,CASKDGTGSVNIQYF,TGTGCCAGTAAGGACGGGACGGGTAGTGTAAACATTCAGTACTTC